This entry describes one TCR beta chain. Its antigen is not known. Repertoires were generated with immunoSEQ multiplex PCR, while TCRdb's copy carries only in-frame clones and drops some. This table has roughly 120,000 clones, 70% to 90% appearing once. This sample was included in a study of T cell responses to AZD1222 COVID-19 vaccine. The overall study: Analysis merged second doses at about 4 or about 12 weeks. Whole-study results and caveats: AZD1222 recipients seropositive at baseline numbered only five to seven.

This specimen consisted of peripheral blood, obtained on day 0 of AZD1222 vaccination. This clonotype originated in an adult in good health.

For the CDR3, the DNA is TGTGCCAGCAGCCGAGTACAGGGGAGGGACGCTGATGAGCAGTTCTTC. Translating gives CASSRVQGRDADEQFF. The chain links TRBV4-2 to TRBJ2-1; either TRBD1 or TRBD2 may fit D (7 bases each). V gave up 4 bases and J gave up 8 bases, with 21 bases separating them. CDR1 and CDR2 (germline): LGHNA, YNFKEQ. This CDR3 contains 16 residues.